This is a list of T cell receptor beta chains from one sample in a study of cytomegalovirus exposure and HLA in healthy donors. Repertoires were generated with immunoSEQ multiplex PCR, while TCRdb's copy carries only in-frame clones and drops some. The sample lists 85,000 to 100,000 clones; approximately 63% were seen once. Sequencing was performed on PBMCs. All receptors derive from a woman younger than 45 in good health and CMV-seronegative. Each CDR3 is given with its conserved first and last residue. A D gene is named only where the DNA matches it firmly. Size is stated for part of the rows, as once, few or many counts, or as a class when the clone is expanded.

V,size,J,D,DNA,CDR3
TRBV10-2,-,TRBJ2-7,TRBD1,TGCGCCAGCGAGACAGGGGGCACCTACGAGCAGTACTTC,CASETGGTYEQYF
TRBV18,few,TRBJ2-2,-,TGTGCCAGCTCACCACTGGCCAGGGAGAACACCGGGGAGCTGTTTTTT,CASSPLARENTGELFF
TRBV7-8,-,TRBJ2-7,-,TGTGCCAGCTGGGGCCACAACGAGCAGTACTTC,CASWGHNEQYF
TRBV6-1,medium-sized,TRBJ2-1,-,TGTGCCAGCAGTGAATGGGCAGAGAACAATGAGCAGTTCTTC,CASSEWAENNEQFF
TRBV2,-,TRBJ1-2,-,TGTGCCAGCAGTGTGCAGGGGCTGGACTATGGCTACACCTTC,CASSVQGLDYGYTF
TRBV27,-,TRBJ2-7,-,TGTGCCAGCAGCACTCTATCGCCGACGGGGGCCTACGAGCAGTACTTC,CASSTLSPTGAYEQYF
TRBV30,-,TRBJ2-7,TRBD2,TGTGCCGGGACTGGGACTAGCGGCTACGAGCAGTACTTC,CAGTGTSGYEQYF
TRBV19,few,TRBJ1-6,TRBD1,TGTGCCAGTAGTTTCTTACAGGGGCCCCATGGTTCACCCCTCCACTTT,CASSFLQGPHGSPLHF
TRBV10-3,few,TRBJ2-5,-,TGTGCCATCGGGGCTAGCGAACAAGAGACCCAGTACTTC,CAIGASEQETQYF
TRBV6-6,-,TRBJ2-7,TRBD2,TGTGCCAGCAGTTTAACTAGCGGGGGGACCTACGAGCAGTACTTC,CASSLTSGGTYEQYF
TRBV28,few,TRBJ2-5,TRBD1,TGTGCCAGCAGGTACGACAGGGGGGAAGAGACCCAGTACTTC,CASRYDRGEETQYF
TRBV4-2,-,TRBJ2-1,-,TGTGCCAGCAGCCTAATAGGACAGTTTAAATACAATGAGCAGTTCTTC,CASSLIGQFKYNEQFF
TRBV19,-,TRBJ2-3,-,TGTGCCAGTAGCGCCTGGCGCGCGGCTAGCACAGATACGCAGTATTTT,CASSAWRAASTDTQYF
TRBV7-2,-,TRBJ1-5,TRBD1,TGTGCCAGCAGCGTTACAGGGGGTGGGAGCAATCAGCCCCAGCATTTT,CASSVTGGGSNQPQHF
TRBV7-8,-,TRBJ2-3,-,TGTGCCGCAGGCCGCACAGATACGCAGTATTTT,CAAGRTDTQYF
TRBV10-3,-,TRBJ2-7,TRBD2,TGTGCCATCAGCGTTAGCGGGAGTGGCGAGCAGTACTTC,CAISVSGSGEQYF
TRBV5-1,-,TRBJ2-3,TRBD2,TGCGCCAGCAGCTTGGGGATAGCGGGGGCCACAGATACGCAGTATTTT,CASSLGIAGATDTQYF